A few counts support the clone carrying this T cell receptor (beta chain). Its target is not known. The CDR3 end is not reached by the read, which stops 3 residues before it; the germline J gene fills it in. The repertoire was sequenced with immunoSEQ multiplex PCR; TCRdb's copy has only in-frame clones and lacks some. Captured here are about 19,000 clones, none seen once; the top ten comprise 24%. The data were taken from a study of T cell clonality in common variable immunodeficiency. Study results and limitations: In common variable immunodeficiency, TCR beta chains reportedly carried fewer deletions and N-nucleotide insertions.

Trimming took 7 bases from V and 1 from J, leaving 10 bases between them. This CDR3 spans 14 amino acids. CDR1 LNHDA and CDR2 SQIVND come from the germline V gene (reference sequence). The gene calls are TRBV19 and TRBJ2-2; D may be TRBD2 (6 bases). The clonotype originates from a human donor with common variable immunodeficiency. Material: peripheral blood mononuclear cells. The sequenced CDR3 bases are TGTGCCAGTATTGAAGCGGGGAACACCGGGGAG. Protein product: CASIEAGNTGE. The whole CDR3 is CASIEAGNTGELFF.